This is a list of T cell receptor beta chains from one sample in a study of identical twins. TCRdb reprocessed the 5' RACE reads with MiXCR, giving one entry per CDR3 protein. The data contain some 500,000 distinct CDR3 sequences, 13% to 15% of them singletons. The same sample was also studied in work on yellow fever vaccine responses in identical twins.

The sample consisted of CD4+ T cells sorted from blood. The receptors were gathered from a woman younger than 30 in good health. CDR3s include the opening cysteine and the closing phenylalanine or tryptophan. The order of the fields is V gene, D gene, clone size, J gene, CDR3 protein, CDR3 DNA. The D gene is left open where the match is weak. Size values are once, few and many counts, or a class for expanded clones, and some rows have none.

>TRBV20-1|TRBD1|few|TRBJ2-7
CSGERDSSYEQYF
TGCAGTGGGGAGAGGGACAGCTCCTACGAGCAGTACTTC
>TRBV5-5|-|few|TRBJ2-1
CASSLGWGGSYNEQFF
TGTGCCAGCAGCTTGGGGTGGGGAGGATCCTACAATGAGCAGTTCTTC
>TRBV5-1|TRBD2|-|TRBJ2-1
CASSLAKKFRAGDEQFF
TGCGCCAGCAGCTTGGCCAAAAAATTCCGGGCGGGAGATGAGCAGTTCTTC
>TRBV12-3/TRBV12-4|TRBD1|many|TRBJ2-3
CASSSGQGSDTQYF
TGTGCCAGCAGTTCGGGACAGGGCTCAGATACGCAGTATTTT
>TRBV5-1|-|-|TRBJ1-1
CASSLDTVNTEAFF
TGCGCCAGCAGCTTGGATACAGTGAACACTGAAGCTTTCTTT
>TRBV7-2|-|-|TRBJ2-1
CASSSFWGQGTDEQFF
TGTGCCAGCAGCTCTTTCTGGGGCCAGGGGACGGATGAGCAGTTCTTC
>TRBV20-1|-|few|TRBJ2-2
CGAWGVPGELFF
TGCGGAGCTTGGGGGGTCCCCGGGGAGCTGTTTTTT
>TRBV7-3|TRBD2|-|TRBJ2-3
CASCIPRGGLAVVDTQYF
TGTGCCAGCTGTATCCCTCGGGGGGGACTAGCGGTTGTTGATACGCAGTATTTT
>TRBV7-9|TRBD1|few|TRBJ1-2
CASSLGGTGSGYTF
TGTGCCAGCAGCTTAGGCGGGACAGGGTCTGGCTACACCTTC
>TRBV29-1|TRBD1|many|TRBJ1-2
CSVEQIRGQGPIISYGYTF
TGCAGCGTTGAACAAATTCGCGGACAGGGCCCGATAATATCTTATGGCTACACCTTC
>TRBV2|-|-|TRBJ2-2
CATSGETGELFF
TGTGCCACCTCGGGGGAAACCGGGGAGCTGTTTTTT
>TRBV25-1|TRBD2|-|TRBJ2-1
CASRREGSYNEQFF
TGTGCCAGCAGGCGGGAGGGGTCCTACAATGAGCAGTTCTTC
>TRBV9|TRBD1|-|TRBJ2-5
CASSVASGTGAETQYF
TGTGCCAGCAGCGTTGCCTCCGGGACAGGGGCAGAGACCCAGTACTTC
>TRBV6-1|TRBD2|few|TRBJ2-7
CASSTGLAGHEQYF
TGTGCCAGCAGTACGGGACTAGCGGGACATGAGCAGTACTTC
>TRBV25-1|TRBD2|few|TRBJ2-1
CASSELGGDNEQFF
TGTGCCAGCAGTGAATTGGGGGGGGACAATGAGCAGTTCTTC
>TRBV28|-|many|TRBJ2-4
CASSPIQQGSIQYF
TGTGCCAGCAGCCCTATTCAACAGGGATCCATTCAGTACTTC
>TRBV2|TRBD1|-|TRBJ2-3
CASGTGGGADTQYF
TGTGCCAGCGGGACAGGGGGGGGCGCAGATACGCAGTATTTT
>TRBV20-1|-|few|TRBJ2-7
CSASGEADASGEQYF
TGCAGTGCTAGCGGTGAGGCAGACGCCTCGGGGGAGCAGTACTTC
>TRBV5-1|-|-|TRBJ2-3
CASSLVGRGRTDTQYF
TGCGCCAGCAGCTTGGTGGGCAGGGGAAGGACAGATACGCAGTATTTT
>TRBV3-1|TRBD2|-|TRBJ2-5
CASSQDLGTSGFQETQYF
TGTGCCAGCAGCCAAGATCTGGGGACTAGCGGATTTCAAGAGACCCAGTACTTC
>TRBV12-3/TRBV12-4|-|-|TRBJ1-3
CASSRRGPGAGNTIYF
TGTGCCAGCAGTCGACGGGGACCAGGCGCTGGAAACACCATATATTTT
>TRBV10-3|TRBD2|-|TRBJ2-7
CAISDGLALTNNEQYF
TGTGCCATCAGTGATGGACTAGCCCTCACGAATAACGAGCAGTACTTC
>TRBV20-1|-|few|TRBJ2-3
CSAMLAFSTDTQYF
TGCAGTGCTATGCTAGCGTTTAGCACAGATACGCAGTATTTT
>TRBV6-4|-|-|TRBJ2-3
CASSDFSGSTDTQYF
TGTGCCAGCAGTGACTTTTCGGGAAGCACAGATACGCAGTATTTT
>TRBV10-3|TRBD1|-|TRBJ2-7
CAIRQPGQGFPQYF
TGTGCCATCAGGCAACCGGGACAGGGGTTCCCGCAGTACTTC
>TRBV18|-|-|TRBJ2-7
CASSSLGLSSYEQYF
TGTGCCAGCTCTTCCTTGGGACTGAGCTCCTACGAGCAGTACTTC
>TRBV12-3/TRBV12-4|-|-|TRBJ2-1
CASSPLLREQFF
TGTGCCAGCAGTCCCCTACTAAGGGAGCAGTTCTTC
>TRBV29-1|-|-|TRBJ2-7
CSVGHQGNEQYF
TGCAGCGTTGGCCATCAGGGAAACGAGCAGTACTTC
>TRBV7-2|-|many|TRBJ1-1
CASSPRGNTEAFF
TGTGCCAGCAGCCCTAGGGGGAACACTGAAGCTTTCTTT
>TRBV28|-|few|TRBJ2-2
CASSLHSNTGELFF
TGTGCCAGCAGTTTGCACTCAAACACCGGGGAGCTGTTTTTT
>TRBV28|TRBD2|-|TRBJ2-1
CASSALAGGKNEQFF
TGTGCCAGCAGTGCACTAGCGGGAGGTAAAAATGAGCAGTTCTTC
>TRBV6-2/TRBV6-3|-|many|TRBJ1-5
CASSRTPNQPQHF
TGTGCCAGCAGCCGGACCCCGAATCAGCCCCAGCATTTT
>TRBV6-6|TRBD1|-|TRBJ1-5
CASRDRENQPQHF
TGTGCCAGCCGTGACAGGGAGAATCAGCCCCAGCATTTT
>TRBV6-1|TRBD1|few|TRBJ2-3
CASSEAGQGSTDTQYF
TGTGCCAGCAGTGAAGCCGGACAGGGGTCCACAGATACGCAGTATTTT
>TRBV6-2/TRBV6-3|-|-|TRBJ2-2
CASASSPNTGELFF
TGTGCCAGCGCTAGTAGCCCGAACACCGGGGAGCTGTTTTTT
>TRBV9|-|many|TRBJ1-1
CASSVGVGEGAFF
TGTGCCAGCAGCGTTGGGGTGGGGGAAGGAGCTTTCTTT
>TRBV6-1|-|-|TRBJ2-4
CASSASGTAKNIQYF
TGTGCCAGCAGTGCCTCCGGGACAGCCAAAAACATTCAGTACTTC
>TRBV6-5|TRBD2|few|TRBJ2-1
CASSYSFAGVPYNEQFF
TGTGCCAGCAGTTACTCGTTCGCGGGAGTCCCCTACAATGAGCAGTTCTTC
>TRBV6-1|-|-|TRBJ1-6
CASRSNPQNNSPLHF
TGTGCCAGCAGGTCGAACCCACAAAATAATTCACCCCTCCACTTT
>TRBV30|-|-|TRBJ2-1
CAWRRLVYNEQFF
TGTGCCTGGAGGAGGTTAGTCTACAATGAGCAGTTCTTC
>TRBV7-3|-|few|TRBJ2-1
CASSLPSKGSEQFF
TGTGCCAGCAGCTTGCCATCAAAGGGGTCTGAGCAGTTCTTC
>TRBV6-5|TRBD1|few|TRBJ1-2
CASSFLRDSPLGYGYTF
TGTGCCAGCAGTTTCCTGAGGGACAGTCCCCTTGGCTATGGCTACACCTTC
>TRBV20-1|TRBD2|-|TRBJ2-2
CSARLAGGYTGELFF
TGCAGTGCTAGGCTAGCGGGGGGGTACACCGGGGAGCTGTTTTTT
>TRBV5-1|-|few|TRBJ2-2
CASSKDGNTGELFF
TGCGCCAGCAGCAAGGACGGGAACACCGGGGAGCTGTTTTTT
>TRBV27|-|few|TRBJ1-1
CASTLFWGGGEAFF
TGTGCCAGCACCCTTTTTTGGGGTGGGGGTGAAGCTTTCTTT
>TRBV18|-|few|TRBJ1-2
CASSPQSPTNYGYTF
TGTGCCAGCTCACCACAGAGTCCTACTAACTATGGCTACACCTTC
>TRBV10-3|-|-|TRBJ1-4
CAISDGGGKLFF
TGTGCCATCAGTGACGGTGGGGGGAAACTGTTTTTT
>TRBV18|-|-|TRBJ2-2
CASFHQNTGELFF
TGTGCCAGCTTCCACCAGAACACCGGGGAGCTGTTTTTT
>TRBV12-3/TRBV12-4|TRBD1|many|TRBJ2-7
CASRPTGAGEQYF
TGTGCCAGCAGACCGACAGGGGCGGGCGAGCAGTACTTC
>TRBV6-2/TRBV6-3|-|many|TRBJ2-3
CASSLTQNTQYF
TGTGCCAGCAGTCTAACCCAGAATACGCAGTATTTT
>TRBV5-6|TRBD2|-|TRBJ2-7
CASSFGGGGPTYEQYF
TGTGCCAGCAGCTTCGGTGGCGGGGGACCCACCTACGAGCAGTACTTC
>TRBV6-5|TRBD1|-|TRBJ2-2
CASSYDRDTGELFF
TGTGCCAGCAGTTACGACAGGGACACCGGGGAGCTGTTTTTT
>TRBV29-1|-|few|TRBJ2-5
CSVRRPGTREETQYF
TGCAGCGTGCGACGGCCAGGGACACGGGAGGAGACCCAGTACTTC
>TRBV5-1|TRBD1|-|TRBJ2-1
CASSSDRGPYNEQFF
TGCGCCAGCAGCTCTGACAGGGGGCCCTACAATGAGCAGTTCTTC
>TRBV5-5|TRBD2|-|TRBJ2-7
CASSLVLAGGEEQYF
TGTGCCAGCAGCTTGGTGCTAGCGGGAGGGGAAGAGCAGTACTTC
>TRBV28|TRBD2|few|TRBJ2-3
CASSQAGGIGTDTQYF
TGTGCCAGCAGTCAAGCGGGAGGTATTGGAACAGATACGCAGTATTTT
>TRBV20-1|-|few|TRBJ2-3
CSAPGGGRITDTQYF
TGCAGTGCTCCAGGGGGGGGCCGAATCACAGATACGCAGTATTTT
>TRBV7-6|TRBD2|few|TRBJ2-7
CASSLAPGLAGGEQYF
TGTGCCAGCAGCTTAGCTCCGGGACTAGCGGGAGGCGAGCAGTACTTC